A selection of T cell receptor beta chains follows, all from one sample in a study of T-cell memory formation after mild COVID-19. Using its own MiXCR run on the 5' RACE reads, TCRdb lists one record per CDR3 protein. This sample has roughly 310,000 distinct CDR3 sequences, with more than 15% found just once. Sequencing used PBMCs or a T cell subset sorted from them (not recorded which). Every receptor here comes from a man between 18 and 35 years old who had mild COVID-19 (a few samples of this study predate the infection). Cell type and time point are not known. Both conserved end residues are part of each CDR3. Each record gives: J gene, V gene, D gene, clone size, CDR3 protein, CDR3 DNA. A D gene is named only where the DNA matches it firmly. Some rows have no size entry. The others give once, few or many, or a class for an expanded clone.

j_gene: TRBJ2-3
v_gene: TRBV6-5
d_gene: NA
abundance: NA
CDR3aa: CASSLTTRTDTQYF
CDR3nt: TGTGCCAGCAGTCTTACTACGCGCACAGATACGCAGTATTTT

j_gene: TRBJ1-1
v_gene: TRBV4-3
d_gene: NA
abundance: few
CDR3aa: CASGELGDTEALF
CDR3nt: TGCGCCAGCGGCGAACTGGGGGACACTGAAGCTCTCTTT

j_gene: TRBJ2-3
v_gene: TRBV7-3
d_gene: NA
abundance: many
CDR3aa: CASSLNPVADTQYF
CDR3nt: TGTGCCAGCAGCTTAAACCCCGTTGCAGATACGCAGTATTTT

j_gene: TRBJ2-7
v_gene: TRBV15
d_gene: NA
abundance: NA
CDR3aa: CATAEGVRAYEQYF
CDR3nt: TGTGCCACCGCTGAGGGGGTCCGGGCCTACGAGCAGTACTTC

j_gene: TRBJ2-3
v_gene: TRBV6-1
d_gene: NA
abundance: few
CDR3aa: CASSATNVPPGTQYF
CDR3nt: TGTGCCAGCAGCGCAACTAATGTACCCCCAGGTACGCAGTATTTT

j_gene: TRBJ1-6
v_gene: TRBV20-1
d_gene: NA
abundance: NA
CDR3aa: CSARDTYNSPLHF
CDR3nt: TGCAGTGCCAGGGACACCTATAATTCACCCCTCCACTTT

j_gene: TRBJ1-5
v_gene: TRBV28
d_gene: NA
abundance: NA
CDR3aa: CASSSDGEFERAGSNQPQHF
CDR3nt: TGTGCCAGCAGTTCCGACGGAGAGTTTGAGCGTGCCGGTAGCAATCAGCCCCAGCATTTT

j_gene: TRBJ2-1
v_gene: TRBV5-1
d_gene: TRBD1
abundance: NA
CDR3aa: CASSSRGLNNEQFF
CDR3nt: TGCGCCAGCAGTTCCAGGGGGCTTAACAATGAGCAGTTCTTC

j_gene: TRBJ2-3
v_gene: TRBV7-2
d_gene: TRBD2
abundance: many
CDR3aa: CASSLVAGRTDTQYF
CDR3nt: TGTGCCAGCAGCTTAGTAGCGGGGAGGACAGATACGCAGTATTTT

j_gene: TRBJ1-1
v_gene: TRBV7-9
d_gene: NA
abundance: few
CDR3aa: CASRGLGAGLNTEAFF
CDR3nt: TGTGCCAGCAGGGGGCTAGGGGCAGGGTTGAACACTGAAGCTTTCTTT

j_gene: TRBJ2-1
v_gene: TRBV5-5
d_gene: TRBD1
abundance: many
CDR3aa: CASSKSGTGGYNEQFF
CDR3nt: TGTGCCAGCAGCAAATCCGGGACAGGGGGATACAATGAGCAGTTCTTC

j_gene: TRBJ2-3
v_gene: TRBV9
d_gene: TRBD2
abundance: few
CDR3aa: CASSVRPAGGDTQYF
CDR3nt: TGTGCCAGCAGCGTGCGCCCAGCGGGGGGAGATACGCAGTATTTT

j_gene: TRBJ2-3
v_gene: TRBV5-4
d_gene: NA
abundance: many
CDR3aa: CASSHDNSGLDTQYF
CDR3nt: TGTGCCAGCAGCCACGACAATAGCGGTCTAGATACGCAGTATTTT

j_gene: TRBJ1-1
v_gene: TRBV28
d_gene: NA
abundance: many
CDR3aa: CASSPGYSAFF
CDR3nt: TGTGCCAGCAGTCCCGGATACTCTGCTTTCTTT

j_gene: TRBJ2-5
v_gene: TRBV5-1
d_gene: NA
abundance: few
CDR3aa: CASSLKDSQETQYF
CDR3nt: TGCGCCAGCAGCTTAAAGGACAGTCAAGAGACCCAGTACTTC

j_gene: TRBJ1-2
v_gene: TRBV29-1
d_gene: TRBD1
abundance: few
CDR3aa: CSVVLGDRGHYGYTF
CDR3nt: TGCAGCGTTGTCCTCGGGGACAGGGGGCACTATGGCTACACCTTC

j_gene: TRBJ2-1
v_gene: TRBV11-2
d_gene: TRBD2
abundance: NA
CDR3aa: CASLRTSASNEQFF
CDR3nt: TGTGCCAGCCTAAGGACTAGCGCCTCCAATGAGCAGTTCTTC

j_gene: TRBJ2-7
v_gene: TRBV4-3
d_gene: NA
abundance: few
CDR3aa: CASSQALDYEQYF
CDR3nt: TGCGCCAGCAGCCAGGCCTTAGATTACGAGCAGTACTTC

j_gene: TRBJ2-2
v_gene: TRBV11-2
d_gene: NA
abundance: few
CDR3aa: CASSYQGVVNTGELFF
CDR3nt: TGTGCCAGCAGCTATCAAGGGGTTGTTAACACCGGGGAGCTGTTTTTT

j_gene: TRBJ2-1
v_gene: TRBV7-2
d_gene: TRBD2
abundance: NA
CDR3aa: CASSLVTSGGDEQFF
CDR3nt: TGTGCCAGCAGCTTAGTGACTAGCGGGGGCGATGAGCAGTTCTTC

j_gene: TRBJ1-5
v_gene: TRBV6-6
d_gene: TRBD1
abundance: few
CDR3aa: CASSSRDRGRKGNQPQHF
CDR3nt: TGTGCCAGCAGTTCCCGGGACAGGGGTAGAAAGGGCAATCAGCCCCAGCATTTT

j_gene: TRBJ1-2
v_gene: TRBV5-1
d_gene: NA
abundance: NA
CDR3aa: CASRVLQGANYGYTF
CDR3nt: TGCGCCAGCAGGGTATTACAGGGCGCTAACTATGGCTACACCTTC